This T cell receptor (beta chain) was observed in a study of blood T cell repertoires in COVID-19. Turning to the study itself: Acute and convalescent COVID-19 samples came from the United States, Italy and Spain. Sources were T cells, B-cell-depleted T cells, or PBMCs; the material itself was cDNA or gDNA.

In the authors' workflow: Amplification of reference gene primers was used by the study to estimate nucleated cell counts. The protocol was immunoSEQ multiplex PCR, while the TCRdb copy is restricted to in-frame clones and leaves out a portion. Clone size and the V and J calls come from that table; the DNA yielded D and trimming. This repertoire shows 25,000 to 35,000 clones, more than 80% found once; its top ten account for approximately 7%. Germline V gives CDR1 MDHEN, CDR2 SYDVKM. V trimming: 2 bases; J trimming: 4 bases; junction bases outside the gene matches: 6. CDR3 length: 15 residues. The receptor was isolated from a human donor in a cohort sampled during active COVID-19. Sequencing was done on a sample of peripheral blood. This chain uses TRBV28 with TRBJ2-7; TRBD2 aligns across 9 bases. The chain's CDR3 is CASSLSPGLAYEQYF. CDR3 nucleotides: TGTGCCAGCAGTTTAAGTCCGGGACTAGCTTACGAGCAGTACTTC.